These 2 T cell receptor beta chains originate from one sample sequenced in a study of memory CD4+ T cells and cytomegalovirus serostatus. TCRdb's copy holds only in-frame clones and misses some; the assay was immunoSEQ multiplex PCR. The sample has just over 40,000 clones; about four fifths are singletons. The sort gate was single viable CD3+CD4+CD8-CD45RO+ cells for memory CD4+ T cells. What was sequenced was memory CD4+ T cells from blood. These receptors were obtained from an adult in good health and CMV-seronegative.

V gene TRBV6-5 combines with J gene TRBJ2-2, with D perhaps TRBD1 or TRBD2 (6 bases each). The germline V gene has CDR1 MNHEY and CDR2 SVGAGI. V was shortened by 11 bases and J by 0 bases, with 16 bases between the two germline ends. This CDR3 spans 15 amino acids. The CDR3 nucleotides read TGTGCCTCCAGAGGGGGGACGGCGAACACCGGGGAGCTGTTTTTT. Encoded protein: CASRGGTANTGELFF.

V usage is TRBV27 and J usage is TRBJ1-5, with TRBD1 matching over 9 bases. This CDR3 spans 15 amino acids. Germline V gene data show CDR1 as MNHEY and CDR2 as SMNVEV (reference sequence). V trimming: 6 bases; J trimming: 2 bases; junction bases outside the gene matches: 5. This chain's CDR3 is CASRQQGAGNQPQHF. DNA for the CDR3: TGTGCCAGCAGACAACAGGGGGCCGGCAATCAGCCCCAGCATTTT.